Presented here are 21 T cell receptor beta chains from one specimen sequenced in a study of blood T cell repertoires in COVID-19 (dated by TCRdb to the early 2020s). Receptor libraries were prepared by the immunoSEQ multiplex PCR assay. Here the immuneACCESS table is served through TCRdb, limited to in-frame sequences with V and J called. Missing clones are a known gap in these copies; in checked studies unresolved V genes cover under half, and the rest lacks a known reason. The sample records 130,000 or so clones, approximately 80% of which are singletons. More than 9% of the sample lies in the top ten. What was sequenced was peripheral blood. The receptors stem from a woman aged 55-69 years with acute or convalescent COVID-19.

The chain links TRBV4-1 to TRBJ2-1; TRBD2 matches 7 bases. The CDR3 is 16 amino acids. Germline V gene sequence: CDR1 MGHRA, CDR2 YSYEKL. V trimming: 6 bases; J trimming: 2 bases; junction bases outside the gene matches: 10. CDR3 protein: CASRNVGGRTYNEQFF. The CDR3 nucleotides are TGCGCCAGCAGGAACGTCGGGGGGAGGACCTACAATGAGCAGTTCTTC.

This clone was recorded only once. J is TRBJ1-2 and V is TRBV24-1; D uncertain. Germline V gene data show CDR1 as KGHDR and CDR2 as SFDVKD. The V end lost 4 bases, the J end lost 11 bases, and 19 bases lay between the germline ends. CDR3 length: 14 residues. The DNA of the CDR3 is TGTGCCACCAGTGACAACTCGGAGGCGAGCGGGTACACCTTC. Translation: CATSDNSEASGYTF.

The rearrangement uses TRBV12-3 or TRBV12-4 and TRBJ1-1; D uncertain. The V end lost 6 bases, the J end lost 0 bases, and 5 bases lay between the germline ends. CDR3 length: 12 amino acids. The CDR3 sequence: CASRNMNTEAFF. The CDR3 bases are TGTGCCAGCAGAAATATGAACACTGAAGCTTTCTTT.

Here the CDR3 DNA reads TGTGCCTGGACCGCAACTCTAGCGGGGGGCACAGATACGCAGTATTTT. It is translated as CAWTATLAGGTDTQYF. The rearrangement links TRBV30 to TRBJ2-3; 10 nucleotides match TRBD2. Germline values: CDR1 GTSNPN, CDR2 SVGIG (reference sequence). Unmatched junction bases numbered 8, after V lost 4 bases and J lost 1 base. CDR3 size: 16 residues.

This chain joins TRBV5-1 and TRBJ2-2, with a tentative D call TRBD1 (5 bases). Germline values: CDR1 SGHRS, CDR2 YFSETQ. The length of the CDR3 is 15 residues. V lost 4 bases and J lost 2, with 12 bases in between. The CDR3 DNA is TGCGCCAGCAGCCTGAGCCAGGGAAACACCGGGGAGCTGTTTTTT. Its translation: CASSLSQGNTGELFF.

The genes are TRBV5-4 and TRBJ1-1; 9 bases are a match to TRBD1. The V and J ends lost 6 bases and 11 bases, in that order; junction bases with no gene match: 17. Looked up from germline, CDR1 is SGHNT and CDR2 is YYREEE (reference sequence). CDR3 length: 15 amino acids. DNA of the CDR3: TGTGCCAGCAATTTGGGGGGACAGGGCATAAAAATGGCTTTCTTT. Translating it yields CASNLGGQGIKMAFF.

The V call is TRBV29-1, the J call TRBJ2-5, with D possibly TRBD2 on 7 matching bases. Trimming left V 7 bases short and J 9 bases short, with 24 bases between. The CDR3 covers 14 residues. Germline CDR1 SQVTM, CDR2 ANQGSEA. CDR3 DNA sequence: TGCAGCGGACGCGGTATAGGGGAGGGGGGGGCCCAGTACTTC. Amino acid sequence: CSGRGIGEGGAQYF.

CDR3 DNA: TGTGCCAGCAACCCACGACAGGGGGGAGATACGCAGTATTTT. This sequence encodes CASNPRQGGDTQYF. The chain uses TRBV2 and TRBJ2-3; 9 nucleotides align to TRBD1. Germline V CDR1 and CDR2: SNHLY, FYNNEI. V shed 7 bases and J 5 bases; nucleotides not matched to a gene: 7. This CDR3 is 14 amino acids long.

This clone occurred a few times. V usage is TRBV11-2 and J usage is TRBJ1-1; D may be TRBD1 (5 bases). V lost 5 bases, J lost 0 bases, and 13 bases lay in between. There are 15 residues in the CDR3. The germline gives CDR1 SGHAT, CDR2 FQNNGV. The CDR3 DNA sequence: TGTGCCAGCAGCACTCCCAGGGTTCTGAACACTGAAGCTTTCTTT. Translation: CASSTPRVLNTEAFF.

The V and J genes are TRBV12-3 or TRBV12-4 and TRBJ1-2; 9 bases map to TRBD1. CDR3 length equals 13 residues. The V gene end was trimmed by 6 bases and the J gene end by 4 bases; junction bases not matched to a gene: 3. In DNA form, the CDR3 reads TGTGCCAGCAGGACAGGGGGGAGCTATGGCTACACCTTC. Protein: CASRTGGSYGYTF.

This sequence joins TRBV24-1 and TRBJ1-4, with D hard to call. The CDR3 loop spans 15 amino acids. CDR1 and CDR2 (germline): KGHDR, SFDVKD. The ends were cut back, 2 bases at V and 6 bases at J, with 12 bases in the middle. The CDR3 region is CATSDSGRRDEKLFF. CDR3 nucleotide sequence: TGTGCCACCAGTGATTCCGGTCGGAGGGATGAAAAACTGTTTTTT.

The chain joins TRBV12-5 to TRBJ1-4; 9 bases agree with TRBD1. V was clipped by 2 bases and J by 3 bases; unmatched bases: 13. CDR3 size: 19 residues. CDR1 LGHNT and CDR2 FRNRAP come from the germline V gene. The CDR3 nucleotides read TGTGCTAGTGGTTTGTTGACCGGGACAGGGCGAAAAGCTAATGAAAAACTGTTTTTT. Translated, it gives CASGLLTGTGRKANEKLFF. The full variable domain, completed using reference TRBV12-5 and TRBJ1-4, is DARVTQTPRHKVTEMGQEVTMRCQPILGHNTVFWYRQTMMQGLELLAYFRNRAPLDDSGMPKDRFSAEMPDATLATLKIQPSEPRDSAVYFCASGLLTGTGRKANEKLFFGSGTQLSVL.

This sequence joins TRBV5-5 and TRBJ2-5; the match to TRBD1 covers 12 bases. The CDR3 runs to 17 residues. Unmatched junction bases numbered 8, after V lost 0 bases and J lost 5 bases. The germline V gene has CDR1 SGHKS and CDR2 YYEKEE (reference sequence). The CDR3 coding sequence is TGTGCCAGCAGCTTGGCCGACGGGACAGGGGGCGAGGAGACCCAGTACTTC. This translates into CASSLADGTGGEETQYF.

Written as DNA, the CDR3 is TGTGCCAGCAGCTCGGTCGAACAGGGAAGAGCTAACTATGGCTACACCTTC. Translated: CASSSVEQGRANYGYTF. The chain links TRBV25-1 to TRBJ1-2; maybe TRBD1 (6 bases). V lost 6 bases and J lost 0, with 20 bases in between. This CDR3 spans 17 amino acids. Germline V gene lookup returns CDR1 MGHDK and CDR2 SYGVNS.

The V and J genes are TRBV18 and TRBJ1-1; no clear D. In germline, CDR1 is KGHSH, CDR2 LQKENI. There are 15 residues in the CDR3. V dropped 5 bases and J dropped 1 base, with 14 bases sitting between them. For the CDR3, the DNA is TGTGCCAGCTCAGAAGCGAGGGCCCCGAACACTGAAGCTTTCTTT. Encoded protein: CASSEARAPNTEAFF.

On this clone itself: Distinct nucleotide sequences in the sample also encode this CDR3. The rearrangement links TRBV10-3 to TRBJ1-2, with 11 bases that match TRBD1. The CDR3 is made up of 14 amino acids. Germline loops: CDR1 ENHRY, CDR2 SYGVKD. Trimming took 5 bases from V and 3 from J; bases not matched to a gene: 2. The CDR3 bases are TGTGCCATCAGTCTGGGACAGGGGGACTATGGCTACACCTTC. Translated, it gives CAISLGQGDYGYTF.

The J gene is TRBJ2-5, the V gene TRBV14; D possibly corresponds to TRBD2 (6 bases). Germline V lookup: CDR1 SGHDN, CDR2 FVKESK. This CDR3 has 16 amino acids. V lost 4 bases and J 3 bases, leaving 18 bases between the germline ends. DNA for the CDR3: TGTGCCAGCAGCCCGCCGACCGGGACTCCGGAAGAGACCCAGTACTTC. This codes for CASSPPTGTPEETQYF.

The V and J genes are TRBV5-1 and TRBJ1-4; TRBD1 might be the D (6 bases). The CDR3 contains 16 residues. Germline V gives CDR1 SGHRS, CDR2 YFSETQ. Trimming cost V 4 bases and J 2 bases, with 15 bases left between them. This chain's CDR3 is CASSPPTGQTNEKLFF. Here the CDR3 DNA reads TGCGCCAGCAGCCCACCTACAGGGCAGACTAATGAAAAACTGTTTTTT.

The CDR3 DNA sequence: TGTGCCATCAGTGAGTCGGTAACCGGGACAGTAACAGATACGCAGTATTTT. As protein: CAISESVTGTVTDTQYF. The chain couples TRBV10-3 to TRBJ2-3, with TRBD1 matching over 7 bases. The ends lost 0 bases at V and 3 bases at J; junction bases unmatched: 9. CDR3 length: 17 amino acids. Germline values: CDR1 ENHRY, CDR2 SYGVKD.

The chain's CDR3 is CASRYGGEYLRGELFF. In DNA, the CDR3 is TGCGCCAGCAGATATGGAGGGGAATACCTTCGCGGGGAGCTGTTTTTT. The V gene is TRBV4-1, the J gene TRBJ2-2; D might be TRBD2 (6 bases). V lost 6 bases to trimming and J lost 7 bases, with 21 bases between them. CDR1 and CDR2 (germline): MGHRA, YSYEKL. The CDR3 totals 16 residues.

The chain combines TRBV5-6 with TRBJ2-3; no clear D. Germline lookup yields CDR1 SGHDT and CDR2 YYEEEE. The CDR3 is 13 amino acids. V lost 4 bases and J lost 0, with 6 bases in between. CDR3 bases: TGTGCCAGCAGCCCCTTAAGCACAGATACGCAGTATTTT. It codes for CASSPLSTDTQYF.